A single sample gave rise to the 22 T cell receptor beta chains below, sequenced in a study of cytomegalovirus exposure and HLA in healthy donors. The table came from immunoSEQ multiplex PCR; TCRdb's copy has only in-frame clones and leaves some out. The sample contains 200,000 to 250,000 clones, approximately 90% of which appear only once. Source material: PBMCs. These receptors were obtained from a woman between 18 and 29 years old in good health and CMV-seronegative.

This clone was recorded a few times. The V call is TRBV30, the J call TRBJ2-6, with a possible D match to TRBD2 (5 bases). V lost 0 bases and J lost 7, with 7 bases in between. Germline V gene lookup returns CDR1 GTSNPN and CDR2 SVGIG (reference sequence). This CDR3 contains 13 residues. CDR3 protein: CAWSVTGANVLTF. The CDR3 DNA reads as TGTGCCTGGAGTGTTACGGGAGCCAACGTCCTGACTTTC.

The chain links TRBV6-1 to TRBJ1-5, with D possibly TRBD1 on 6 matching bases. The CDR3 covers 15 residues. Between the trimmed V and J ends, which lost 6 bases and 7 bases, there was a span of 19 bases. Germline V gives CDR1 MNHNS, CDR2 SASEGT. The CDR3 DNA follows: TGTGCCAGCAGCGATAGGGACATGACAGGCCAGCCCCAGCATTTT. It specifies CASSDRDMTGQPQHF.

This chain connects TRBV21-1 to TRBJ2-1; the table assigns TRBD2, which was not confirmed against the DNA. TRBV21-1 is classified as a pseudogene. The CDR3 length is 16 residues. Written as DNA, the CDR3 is TGTGCCAGCAGCAAAGCGCGGGGGGAGCTCTACAATGAGCAGTTCTTC. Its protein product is CASSKARGELYNEQFF.

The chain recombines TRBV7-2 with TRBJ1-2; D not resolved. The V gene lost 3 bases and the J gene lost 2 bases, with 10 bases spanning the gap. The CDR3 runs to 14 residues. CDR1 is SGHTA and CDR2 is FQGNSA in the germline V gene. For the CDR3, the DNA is TGTGCCAGCAGCTTTGGGAGCACGAACTATGGCTACACCTTC. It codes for CASSFGSTNYGYTF.

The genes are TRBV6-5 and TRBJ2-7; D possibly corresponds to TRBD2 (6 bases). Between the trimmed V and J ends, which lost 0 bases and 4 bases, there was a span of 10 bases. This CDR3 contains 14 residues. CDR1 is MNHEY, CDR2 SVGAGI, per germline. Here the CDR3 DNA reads TGTGCCAGCAGTTACTCGATTCGGGGGTACGAGCAGTACTTC. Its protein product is CASSYSIRGYEQYF.

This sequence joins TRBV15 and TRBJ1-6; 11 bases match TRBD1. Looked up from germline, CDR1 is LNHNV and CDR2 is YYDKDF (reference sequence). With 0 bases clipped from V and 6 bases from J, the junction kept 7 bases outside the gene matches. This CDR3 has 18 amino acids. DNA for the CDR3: TGTGCCACCAGCAGAGATCTAGGACAGGGGGCTGGTAATTCACCCCTCCACTTT. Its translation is CATSRDLGQGAGNSPLHF.

Here the CDR3 reads CASSLQGQLVEKLFF. The CDR3 DNA reads as TGTGCCAGCAGCTTACAGGGTCAGTTAGTTGAAAAACTGTTTTTT. The V and J genes are TRBV11-2 and TRBJ1-4; D might be TRBD1 (5 bases). Germline-derived CDR1 and CDR2 are SGHAT and FQNNGV. There are 15 residues in the CDR3. The V and J ends lost 2 bases and 7 bases respectively, with 14 bases between them.

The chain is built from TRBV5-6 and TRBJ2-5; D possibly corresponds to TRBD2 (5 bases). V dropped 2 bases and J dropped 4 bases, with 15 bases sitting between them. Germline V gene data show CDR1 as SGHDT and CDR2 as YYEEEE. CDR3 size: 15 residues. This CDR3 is CASSFIRGRGETQYF. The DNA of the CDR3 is TGTGCCAGCAGCTTTATACGGGGTAGAGGAGAGACCCAGTACTTC.

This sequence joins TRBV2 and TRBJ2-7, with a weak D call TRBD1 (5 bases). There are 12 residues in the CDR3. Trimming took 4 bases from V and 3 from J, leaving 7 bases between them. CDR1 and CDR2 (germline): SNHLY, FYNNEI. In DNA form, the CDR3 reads TGTGCCAGCAGTGGGACATTCTACGAGCAGTACTTC. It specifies CASSGTFYEQYF.

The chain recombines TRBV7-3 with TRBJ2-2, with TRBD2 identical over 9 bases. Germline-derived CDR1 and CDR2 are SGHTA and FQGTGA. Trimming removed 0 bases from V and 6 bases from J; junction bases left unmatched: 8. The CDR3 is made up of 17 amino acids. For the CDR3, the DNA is TGTGCCAGCAGCTTAACACGGACTAGCGTCAACCCCGGGGAGCTGTTTTTT. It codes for CASSLTRTSVNPGELFF. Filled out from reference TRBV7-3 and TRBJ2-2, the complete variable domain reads GAGVSQTPSNKVTEKGKYVELRCDPISGHTALYWYRQSLGQGPEFLIYFQGTGAADDSGLPNDRFFAVRPEGSVSTLKIQRTERGDSAVYLCASSLTRTSVNPGELFFGEGSRLTVL.

Here the CDR3 DNA reads TGTGCCAGCAGTCCCGCCCACCTGCACGGCACCGGGGAGCTGTTTTTT. The encoded protein is CASSPAHLHGTGELFF. V usage is TRBV27 and J usage is TRBJ2-2; no definite D call. Germline CDR1 and CDR2: MNHEY and SMNVEV (reference sequence). The CDR3 runs 16 residues. The germline V and J ends were trimmed by 5 bases and 4 bases, with 17 bases remaining between them.

The CDR3 DNA follows: TGTGCCAGCAGCGTCACAGAATTAAACAATGAGCAGTTCTTC. Translating gives CASSVTELNNEQFF. J is TRBJ2-1 and V is TRBV9; D is undetermined. Trimming took off 2 bases at V and 5 bases at J, with 11 bases between the two ends. This CDR3 comprises 14 residues. The germline CDR1 and CDR2 sequences are SGDLS and YYNGEE.

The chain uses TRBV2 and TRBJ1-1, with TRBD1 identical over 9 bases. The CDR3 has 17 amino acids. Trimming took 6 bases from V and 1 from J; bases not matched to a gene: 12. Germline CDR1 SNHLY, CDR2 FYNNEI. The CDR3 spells CASSDGTGRVRNTEAFF. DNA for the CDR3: TGTGCCAGCAGCGATGGGACAGGGCGAGTAAGGAACACTGAAGCTTTCTTT.

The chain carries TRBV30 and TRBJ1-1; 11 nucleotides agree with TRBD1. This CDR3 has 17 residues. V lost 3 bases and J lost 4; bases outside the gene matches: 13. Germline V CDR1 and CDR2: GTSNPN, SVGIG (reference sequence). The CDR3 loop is CAWSLRGTGGRGTEAFF. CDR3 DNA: TGTGCCTGGAGCCTTAGGGGGACAGGGGGAAGGGGCACTGAAGCTTTCTTT. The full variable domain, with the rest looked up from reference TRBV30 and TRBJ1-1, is SQTIHQWPATLVQPVGSPLSLECTVEGTSNPNLYWYRQAAGRGLQLLFYSVGIGQISSEVPQNLSASRPQDRQFILSSKKLLLSDSGFYLCAWSLRGTGGRGTEAFFGQGTRLTVV.

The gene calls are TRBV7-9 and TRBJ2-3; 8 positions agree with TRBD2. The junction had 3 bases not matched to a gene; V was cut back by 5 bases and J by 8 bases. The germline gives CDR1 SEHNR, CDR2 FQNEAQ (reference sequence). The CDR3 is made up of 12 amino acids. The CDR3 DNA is TGTGCCAGCAGCCCCGGACTAGCTACGCAGTATTTT. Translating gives CASSPGLATQYF.

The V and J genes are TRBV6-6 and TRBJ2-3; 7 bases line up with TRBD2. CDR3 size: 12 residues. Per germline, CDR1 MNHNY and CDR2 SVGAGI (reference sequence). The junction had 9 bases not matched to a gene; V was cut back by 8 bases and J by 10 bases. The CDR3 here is CASSLPGGSQYF. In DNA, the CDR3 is TGTGCCAGCTCATTGCCGGGAGGTTCGCAGTATTTT.

CDR3 region: CASSRRTGSVNQPQHF. For the CDR3, the DNA is TGTGCCAGCAGCCGCCGGACAGGGTCGGTCAATCAGCCCCAGCATTTT. The J gene is TRBJ1-5, the V gene TRBV7-8, with 8 bases identical to TRBD1. Germline trimming cut 5 bases from V and 3 bases from J; bases unmatched to any gene: 9. CDR1 SGHVS and CDR2 FQNEAQ come from the germline V gene. The CDR3 has 16 residues.

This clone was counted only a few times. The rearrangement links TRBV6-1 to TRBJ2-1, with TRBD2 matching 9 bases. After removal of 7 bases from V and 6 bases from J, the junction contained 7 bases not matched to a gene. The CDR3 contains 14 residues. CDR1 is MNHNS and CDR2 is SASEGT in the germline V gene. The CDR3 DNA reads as TGTGCCAGCAACCTTAGCGGGAGTCTCAATGAGCAGTTCTTC. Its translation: CASNLSGSLNEQFF.

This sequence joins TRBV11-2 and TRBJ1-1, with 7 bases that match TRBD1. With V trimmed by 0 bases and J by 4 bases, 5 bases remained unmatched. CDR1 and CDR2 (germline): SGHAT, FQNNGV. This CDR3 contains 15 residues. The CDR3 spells CASSLDPAGGTEAFF. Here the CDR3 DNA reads TGTGCCAGCAGCTTAGACCCAGCAGGGGGCACTGAAGCTTTCTTT.

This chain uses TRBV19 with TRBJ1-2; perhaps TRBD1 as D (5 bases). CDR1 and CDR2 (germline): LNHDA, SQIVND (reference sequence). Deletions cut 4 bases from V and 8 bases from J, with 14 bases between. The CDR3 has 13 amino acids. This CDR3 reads CASSTWDFRGYTF. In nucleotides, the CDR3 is TGTGCCAGTAGTACGTGGGACTTTAGGGGCTACACCTTC.

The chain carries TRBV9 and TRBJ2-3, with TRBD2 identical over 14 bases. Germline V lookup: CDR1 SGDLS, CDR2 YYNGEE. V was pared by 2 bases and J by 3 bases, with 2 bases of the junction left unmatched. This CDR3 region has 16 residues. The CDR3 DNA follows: TGTGCCAGCAGCGTCCGGACTAGCGGGAGGACAGATACGCAGTATTTT. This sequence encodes CASSVRTSGRTDTQYF.

Written as DNA, the CDR3 is TGTGCCAGTAGTATGTTCCACGGTGAGCAGTTCTTC. As protein: CASSMFHGEQFF. The chain couples TRBV19 to TRBJ2-1; D ambiguous. Germline lookup yields CDR1 LNHDA and CDR2 SQIVND (reference sequence). This CDR3 contains 12 residues. Trimming shortened V by 3 bases and J by 9 bases, and 9 bases separated the two germline ends. Full variable domain (rest looked up from reference TRBV19 and TRBJ2-1): DGGITQSPKYLFRKEGQNVTLSCEQNLNHDAMYWYRQDPGQGLRLIYYSQIVNDFQKGDIAEGYSVSREKKESFPLTVTSAQKNPTAFYLCASSMFHGEQFFGPGTRLTVL.